A selection of T cell receptor beta chains follows, all from one sample in a study of T cell repertoires in cytomegalovirus infection. The antigens these receptors bind are not known. MiXCR, applied by TCRdb to the reads, yields one record per CDR3 protein. The sample comprises a few hundred thousand distinct CDR3 sequences, approximately 42% of which are singletons, and approximately 40% rests with the top ten. Sequences were derived from cultured PBMCs, sampled from culture after CMV antigen stimulation. These receptor sequences come from a human donor in good health (CMV status not recorded). Some clones in this sample may be carry-over from other donors' samples. Both conserved end residues are part of each CDR3. D genes are given only for firm matches. Clone size is shown for a subset of rows, as once, few, many or a class of expanded clone.

TRBV20-1	-	TRBJ2-5	-	TGCAGTGCCCTAGACCCCGGGATGAAGACCCAGTACTTC	CSALDPGMKTQYF
TRBV7-2	-	TRBJ1-5	TRBD1	TGTGCCACGGGACAGGGACCCAATCAGCCCCAGCATTTT	CATGQGPNQPQHF
TRBV7-2	-	TRBJ1-2	-	TGTGCCAGCAGCTCACAGGGAGTTGGGTATGGCTACACCTTC	CASSSQGVGYGYTF
TRBV5-1	-	TRBJ1-2	-	TGCGCCAGCAGCTACTCCGGGGTTGGCTACACCTTC	CASSYSGVGYTF
TRBV7-2	-	TRBJ2-5	-	TGTGCCAGCAGCTTGTCCGGGACAAACCCTCAAGAGACCCAGTACTTC	CASSLSGTNPQETQYF
TRBV14	-	TRBJ2-4	-	TGTGCCAGCAGCCAAGACGCCCTAAACATTCAGTACTTC	CASSQDALNIQYF
TRBV7-9	few	TRBJ2-7	-	TGTGCCAGCAGCTTAGAATCTGTACTTGACGAGCAGTACTTC	CASSLESVLDEQYF
TRBV6-2/TRBV6-3	-	TRBJ2-7	-	TGTGCCAGCAATACAGACAGCTACGAGCAGTACTTC	CASNTDSYEQYF
TRBV20-1	-	TRBJ2-1	-	TGCAGTGCTAGAGATTTTTACAATGAGCAGTTCTTC	CSARDFYNEQFF
TRBV7-2	many	TRBJ2-3	-	TGTGCCAGCAGCCCGTCCGCGGCCGAGGCAGATACGCAGTATTTT	CASSPSAAEADTQYF
TRBV7-2	few	TRBJ2-7	-	TGTGCCAGCAGCTTAGCGATTAATCGCTACGAGCAGTACTTC	CASSLAINRYEQYF
TRBV12-3/TRBV12-4	-	TRBJ2-5	-	TGTGCCAGCACCCAGAGGGGGGAGACCCAGTACTTC	CASTQRGETQYF
TRBV2	-	TRBJ2-4	-	TGTGCCAGCCGGAGGGGTGACATTCAGTACTTC	CASRRGDIQYF
TRBV5-6	-	TRBJ2-7	TRBD2	TGTGCCAGCAGCTTGAGCGGGGGGGCCAGGTACGAGCAGTACTTC	CASSLSGGARYEQYF
TRBV29-1	few	TRBJ2-6	-	TGCAGCGAAAGGGGGATTTCTGGGGCCAACGTCCTGACTTTC	CSERGISGANVLTF
TRBV7-2	few	TRBJ2-7	-	TGTGCCAGCAGCTCAAGGACTACCTCCTACGAGCAGTACTTC	CASSSRTTSYEQYF
TRBV20-1	once	TRBJ1-2	-	TGCAGTGCTAGTCGCCGGAAAGGGGCGGAAGCTAACTATGGCTACACCTTC	CSASRRKGAEANYGYTF
TRBV7-2	few	TRBJ2-7	-	TGTGCCAGCAGCTTAACAGGGATTTACGAGCAGTACTTC	CASSLTGIYEQYF
TRBV15	-	TRBJ2-7	TRBD1	TGTGCCACCAGCAGAGGGACAGGGGGGCTCTACGAGCAGTACTTC	CATSRGTGGLYEQYF
TRBV6-2/TRBV6-3	-	TRBJ2-1	TRBD2	TGTGCCAGCAGTTCTCCGCCCGGGAGGGGTGAGCAGTTCTTC	CASSSPPGRGEQFF